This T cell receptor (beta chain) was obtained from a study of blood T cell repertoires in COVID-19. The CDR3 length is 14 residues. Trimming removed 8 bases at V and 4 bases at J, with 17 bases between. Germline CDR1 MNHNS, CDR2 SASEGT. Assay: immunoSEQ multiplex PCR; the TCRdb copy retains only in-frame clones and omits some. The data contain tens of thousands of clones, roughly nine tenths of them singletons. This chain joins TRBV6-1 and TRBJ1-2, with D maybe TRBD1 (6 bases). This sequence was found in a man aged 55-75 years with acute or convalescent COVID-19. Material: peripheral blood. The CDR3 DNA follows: TGTGCCAGCTCCCCAAGACAGGTTCTCTATGGCTACACCTTC. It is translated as CASSPRQVLYGYTF.